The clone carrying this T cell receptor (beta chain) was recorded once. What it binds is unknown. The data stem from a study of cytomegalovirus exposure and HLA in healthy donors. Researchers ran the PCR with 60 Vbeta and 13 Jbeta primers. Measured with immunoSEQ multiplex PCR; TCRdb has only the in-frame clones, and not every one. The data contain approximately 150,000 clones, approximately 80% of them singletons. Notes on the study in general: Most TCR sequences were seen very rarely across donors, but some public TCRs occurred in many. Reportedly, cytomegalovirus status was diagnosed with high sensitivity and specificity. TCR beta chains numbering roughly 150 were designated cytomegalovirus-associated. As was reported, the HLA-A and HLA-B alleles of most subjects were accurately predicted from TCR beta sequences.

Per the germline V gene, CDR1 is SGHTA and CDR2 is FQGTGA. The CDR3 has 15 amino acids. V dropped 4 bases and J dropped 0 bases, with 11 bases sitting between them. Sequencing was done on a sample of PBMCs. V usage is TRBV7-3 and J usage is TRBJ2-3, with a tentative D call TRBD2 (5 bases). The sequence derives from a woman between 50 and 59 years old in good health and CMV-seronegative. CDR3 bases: TGTGCCAGCAGCTCAAGCGGAGCCAGCACAGATACGCAGTATTTT. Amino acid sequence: CASSSSGASTDTQYF. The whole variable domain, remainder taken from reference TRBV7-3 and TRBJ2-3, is GAGVSQTPSNKVTEKGKYVELRCDPISGHTALYWYRQSLGQGPEFLIYFQGTGAADDSGLPNDRFFAVRPEGSVSTLKIQRTERGDSAVYLCASSSSGASTDTQYFGPGTRLTVL.